The following is a T cell receptor beta chain sequence with its context. The data belong to a study of blood T cell repertoires in COVID-19. The assay was immunoSEQ multiplex PCR, and TCRdb's table has in-frame clones only and misses some. The sample holds about 370,000 clones, under 90% seen once. CDR1 is LNHNV and CDR2 is YYDKDF in the germline V gene (reference sequence). The CDR3 is 15 amino acids. Trimming removed 4 bases from V and 0 bases from J, with 13 bases in between. This chain links TRBV15 with TRBJ2-7; D is possibly TRBD1 (5 bases). Sequences were obtained from PBMCs or T cells enriched from blood (not recorded which). This sequence was found in a woman aged 25 to 39 who had recovered from COVID-19. This CDR3 is CATSTERQSSYEQYF. CDR3 in DNA: TGTGCCACCAGCACCGAGCGACAGAGCTCCTACGAGCAGTACTTC. Full variable domain (rest looked up from reference TRBV15 and TRBJ2-7): DAMVIQNPRYQVTQFGKPVTLSCSQTLNHNVMYWYQQKSSQAPKLLFHYYDKDFNNEADTPDNFQSRRPNTSFCFLDIRSPGLGDTAMYLCATSTERQSSYEQYFGPGTRLTVT.